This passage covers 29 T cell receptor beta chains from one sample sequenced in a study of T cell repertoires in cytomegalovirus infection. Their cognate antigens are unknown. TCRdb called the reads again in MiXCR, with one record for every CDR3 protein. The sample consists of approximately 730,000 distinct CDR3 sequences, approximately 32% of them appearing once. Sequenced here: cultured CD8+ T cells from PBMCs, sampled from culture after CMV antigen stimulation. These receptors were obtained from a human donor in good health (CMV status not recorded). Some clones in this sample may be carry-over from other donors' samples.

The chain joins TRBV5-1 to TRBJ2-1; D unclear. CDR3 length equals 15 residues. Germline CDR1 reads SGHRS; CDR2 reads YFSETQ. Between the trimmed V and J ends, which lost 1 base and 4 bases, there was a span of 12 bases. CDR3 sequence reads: CASSLQAGLYNEQFF. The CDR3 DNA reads TGCGCCAGCAGCTTGCAGGCAGGCTTATACAATGAGCAGTTCTTC.

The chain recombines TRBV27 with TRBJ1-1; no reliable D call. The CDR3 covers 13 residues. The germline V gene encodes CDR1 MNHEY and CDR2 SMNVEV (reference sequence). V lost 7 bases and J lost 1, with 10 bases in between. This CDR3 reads CASTLAPNTEAFF. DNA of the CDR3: TGTGCCAGCACCCTTGCGCCGAACACTGAAGCTTTCTTT.

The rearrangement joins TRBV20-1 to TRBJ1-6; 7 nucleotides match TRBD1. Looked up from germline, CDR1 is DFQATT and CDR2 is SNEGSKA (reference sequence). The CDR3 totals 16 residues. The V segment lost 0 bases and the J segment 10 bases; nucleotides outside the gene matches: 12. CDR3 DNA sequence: TGCAGTGCTAGAGATCTCCCGACAGGGTGGTTGTCACCCCTCCACTTT. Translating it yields CSARDLPTGWLSPLHF.

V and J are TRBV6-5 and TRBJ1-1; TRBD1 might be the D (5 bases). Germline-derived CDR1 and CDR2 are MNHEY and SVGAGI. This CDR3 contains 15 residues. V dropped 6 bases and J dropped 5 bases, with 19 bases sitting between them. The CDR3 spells CASRLFTGGGTEAFF. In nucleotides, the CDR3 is TGTGCCAGCAGACTATTCACCGGGGGTGGGACTGAAGCTTTCTTT.

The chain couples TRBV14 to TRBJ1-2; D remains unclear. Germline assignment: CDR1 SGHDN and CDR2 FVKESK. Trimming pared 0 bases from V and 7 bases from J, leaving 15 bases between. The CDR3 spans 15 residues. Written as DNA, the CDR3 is TGTGCCAGCAGCCAAGATCTTGCGCCAAATCTTGGCTACACCTTC. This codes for CASSQDLAPNLGYTF.

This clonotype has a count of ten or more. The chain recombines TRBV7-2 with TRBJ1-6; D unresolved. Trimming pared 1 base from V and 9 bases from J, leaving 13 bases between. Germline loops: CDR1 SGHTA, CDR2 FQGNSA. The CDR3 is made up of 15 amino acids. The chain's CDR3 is CASSLGPAYGSPLHF. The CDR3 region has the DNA TGTGCCAGCAGCTTAGGCCCAGCGTATGGTTCACCCCTCCACTTT.

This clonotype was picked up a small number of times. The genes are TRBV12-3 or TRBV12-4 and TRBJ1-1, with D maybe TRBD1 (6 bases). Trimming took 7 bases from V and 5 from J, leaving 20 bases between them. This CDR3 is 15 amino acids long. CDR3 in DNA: TGTGCCAGCAATTCCCCGGGCAGGGGTGTAACTGAAGCTTTCTTT. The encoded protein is CASNSPGRGVTEAFF.

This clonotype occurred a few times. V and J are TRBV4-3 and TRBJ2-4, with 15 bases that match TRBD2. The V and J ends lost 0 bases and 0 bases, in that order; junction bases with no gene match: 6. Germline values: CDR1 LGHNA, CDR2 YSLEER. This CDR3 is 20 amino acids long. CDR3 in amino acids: CASSQDPGLAGGLAKNIQYF. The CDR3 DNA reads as TGCGCCAGCAGCCAAGATCCGGGACTAGCGGGGGGTCTAGCCAAAAACATTCAGTACTTC.

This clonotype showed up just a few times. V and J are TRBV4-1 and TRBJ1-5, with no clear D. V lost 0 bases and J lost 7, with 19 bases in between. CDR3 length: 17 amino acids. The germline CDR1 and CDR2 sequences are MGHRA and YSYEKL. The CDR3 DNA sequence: TGCGCCAGCAGCCAAGAGCGGGGATTGGGCTTCGGGCAGCCCCAGCATTTT. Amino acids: CASSQERGLGFGQPQHF.

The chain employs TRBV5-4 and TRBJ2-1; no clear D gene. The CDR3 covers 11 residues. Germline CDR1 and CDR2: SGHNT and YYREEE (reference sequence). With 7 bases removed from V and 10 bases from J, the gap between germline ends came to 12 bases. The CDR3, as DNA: TGTGCCAGCCAGTCGGGTCCCGAGCAGTTCTTC. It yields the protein CASQSGPEQFF.

CDR3: CASSYDRGQIYEQYF. The CDR3 nucleotides read TGTGCCAGCAGTTACGATAGGGGGCAGATCTACGAGCAGTACTTC. The chain combines TRBV6-2 or TRBV6-3 with TRBJ2-7, with TRBD1 matching over 7 bases. The length of the CDR3 is 15 residues. CDR1 MNHEY and CDR2 SVGEGT come from the germline V gene. Trimming removed 2 bases from V and 3 bases from J; junction bases left unmatched: 7.

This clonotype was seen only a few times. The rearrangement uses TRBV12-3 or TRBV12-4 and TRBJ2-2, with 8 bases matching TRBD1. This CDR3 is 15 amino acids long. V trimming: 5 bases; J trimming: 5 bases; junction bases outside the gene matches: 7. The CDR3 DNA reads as TGTGCCAGCAGTCCCAGGGGGCATGGGACCGGGGAGCTGTTTTTT. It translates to CASSPRGHGTGELFF.

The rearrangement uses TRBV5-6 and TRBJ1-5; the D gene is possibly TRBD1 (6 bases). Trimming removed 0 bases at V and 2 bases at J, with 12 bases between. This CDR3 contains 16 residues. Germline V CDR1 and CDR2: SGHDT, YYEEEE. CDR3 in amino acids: CASSLAGGHRNQPQHF. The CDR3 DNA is TGTGCCAGCAGCTTGGCCGGGGGACACCGCAATCAGCCCCAGCATTTT.

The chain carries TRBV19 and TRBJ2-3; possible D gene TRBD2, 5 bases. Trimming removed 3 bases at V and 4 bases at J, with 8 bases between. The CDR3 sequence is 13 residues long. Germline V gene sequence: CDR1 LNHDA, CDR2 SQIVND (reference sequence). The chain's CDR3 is CASSIRGPDTQYF. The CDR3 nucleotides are TGTGCCAGTAGTATCCGAGGGCCAGATACGCAGTATTTT.

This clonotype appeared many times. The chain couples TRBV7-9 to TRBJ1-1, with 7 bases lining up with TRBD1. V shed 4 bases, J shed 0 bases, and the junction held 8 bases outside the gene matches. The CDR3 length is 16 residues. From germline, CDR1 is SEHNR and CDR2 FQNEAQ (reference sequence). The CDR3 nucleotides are TGTGCCAGCAGCTACGTAGGGGGCCTAATGAACACTGAAGCTTTCTTT. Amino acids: CASSYVGGLMNTEAFF.

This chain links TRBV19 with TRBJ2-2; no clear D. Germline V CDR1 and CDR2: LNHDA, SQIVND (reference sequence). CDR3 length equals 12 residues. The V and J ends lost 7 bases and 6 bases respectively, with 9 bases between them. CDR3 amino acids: CASIRTPGELFF. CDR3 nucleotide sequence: TGTGCCAGTATACGAACCCCCGGGGAGCTGTTTTTT.

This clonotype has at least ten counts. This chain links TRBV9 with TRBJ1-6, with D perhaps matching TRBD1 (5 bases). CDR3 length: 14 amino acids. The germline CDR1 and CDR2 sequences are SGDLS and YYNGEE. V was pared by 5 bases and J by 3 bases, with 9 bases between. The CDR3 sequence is CASSEDSYNSPLHF. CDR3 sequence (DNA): TGTGCCAGCAGTGAAGACAGCTATAATTCACCCCTCCACTTT. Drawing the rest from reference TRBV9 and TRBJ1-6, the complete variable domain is DSGVTQTPKHLITATGQRVTLRCSPRSGDLSVYWYQQSLDQGLQFLIQYYNGEERAKGNILERFSAQQFPDLHSELNLSSLELGDSALYFCASSEDSYNSPLHFGNGTRLTVT.

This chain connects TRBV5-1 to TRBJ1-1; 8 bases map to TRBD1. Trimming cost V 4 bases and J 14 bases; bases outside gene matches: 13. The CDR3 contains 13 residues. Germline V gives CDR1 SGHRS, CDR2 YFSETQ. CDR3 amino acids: CASSLYLQGEVFF. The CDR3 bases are TGCGCCAGCAGCCTTTACTTACAGGGGGAAGTATTCTTT.

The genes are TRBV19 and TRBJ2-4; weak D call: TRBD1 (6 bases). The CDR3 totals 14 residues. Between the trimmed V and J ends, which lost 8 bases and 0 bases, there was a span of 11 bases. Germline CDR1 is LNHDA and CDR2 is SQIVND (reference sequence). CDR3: CASRTEIAKNIQYF. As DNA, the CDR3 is TGTGCCAGTCGGACAGAAATAGCCAAAAACATTCAGTACTTC.

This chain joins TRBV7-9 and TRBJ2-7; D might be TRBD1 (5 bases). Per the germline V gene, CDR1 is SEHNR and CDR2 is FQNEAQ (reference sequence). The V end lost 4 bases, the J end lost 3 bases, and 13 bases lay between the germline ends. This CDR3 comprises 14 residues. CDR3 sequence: CASSSETARYEQYF. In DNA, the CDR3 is TGTGCCAGCAGCTCGGAGACAGCTCGCTACGAGCAGTACTTC.

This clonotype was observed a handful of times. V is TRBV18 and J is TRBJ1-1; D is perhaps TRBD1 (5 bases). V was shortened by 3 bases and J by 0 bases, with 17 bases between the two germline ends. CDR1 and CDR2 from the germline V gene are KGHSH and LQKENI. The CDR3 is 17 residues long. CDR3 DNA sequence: TGTGCCAGCTCACCGAGCTCGGCAGGGTACTTGAACACTGAAGCTTTCTTT. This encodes CASSPSSAGYLNTEAFF.

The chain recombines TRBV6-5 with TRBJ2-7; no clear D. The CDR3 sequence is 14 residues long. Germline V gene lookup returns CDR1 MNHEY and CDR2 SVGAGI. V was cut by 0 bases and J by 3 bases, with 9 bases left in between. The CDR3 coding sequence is TGTGCCAGCAGTTACTCGTCAGAACTCTACGAGCAGTACTTC. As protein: CASSYSSELYEQYF.

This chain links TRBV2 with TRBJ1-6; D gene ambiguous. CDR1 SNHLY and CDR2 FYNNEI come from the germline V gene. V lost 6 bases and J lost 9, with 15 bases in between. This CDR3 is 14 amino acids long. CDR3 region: CASSILSQGSPLHF. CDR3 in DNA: TGTGCCAGCAGCATTTTAAGCCAAGGTTCACCCCTCCACTTT.

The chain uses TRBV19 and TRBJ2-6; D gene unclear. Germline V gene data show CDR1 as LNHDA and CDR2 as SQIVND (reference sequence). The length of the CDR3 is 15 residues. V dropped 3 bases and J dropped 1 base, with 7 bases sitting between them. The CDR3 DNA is TGTGCCAGTAGTATCGATACTTCTGGGGCCAACGTCCTGACTTTC. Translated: CASSIDTSGANVLTF. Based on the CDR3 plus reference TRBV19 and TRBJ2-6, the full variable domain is DGGITQSPKYLFRKEGQNVTLSCEQNLNHDAMYWYRQDPGQGLRLIYYSQIVNDFQKGDIAEGYSVSREKKESFPLTVTSAQKNPTAFYLCASSIDTSGANVLTFGAGSRLTVL.

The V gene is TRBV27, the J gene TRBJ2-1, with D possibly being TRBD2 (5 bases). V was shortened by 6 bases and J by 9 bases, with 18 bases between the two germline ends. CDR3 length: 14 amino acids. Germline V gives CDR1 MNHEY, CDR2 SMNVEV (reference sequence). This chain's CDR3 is CASSSAPGSVEQFF. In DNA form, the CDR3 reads TGTGCCAGCAGCTCAGCTCCGGGGAGCGTTGAGCAGTTCTTC.

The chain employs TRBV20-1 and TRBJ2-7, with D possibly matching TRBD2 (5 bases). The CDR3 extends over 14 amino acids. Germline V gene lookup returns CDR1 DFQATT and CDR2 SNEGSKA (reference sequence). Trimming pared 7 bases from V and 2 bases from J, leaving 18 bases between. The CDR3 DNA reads TGCAGTGTCAGAGGGATATCAGAGGCCTACGAGCAGTACTTC. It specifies CSVRGISEAYEQYF.

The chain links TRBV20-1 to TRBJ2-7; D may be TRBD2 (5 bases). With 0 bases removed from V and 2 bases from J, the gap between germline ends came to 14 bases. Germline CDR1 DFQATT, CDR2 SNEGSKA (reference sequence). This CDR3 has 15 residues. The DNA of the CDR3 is TGCAGTGCTAGAGATTTGCGCGGGTCCGCCTACGAGCAGTACTTC. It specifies CSARDLRGSAYEQYF.

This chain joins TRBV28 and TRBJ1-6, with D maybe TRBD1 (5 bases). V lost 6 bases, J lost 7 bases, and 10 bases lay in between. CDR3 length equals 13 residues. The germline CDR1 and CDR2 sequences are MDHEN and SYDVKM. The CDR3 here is CASRLGTNSPLHF. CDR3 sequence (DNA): TGTGCCAGCAGGCTCGGGACGAATTCACCCCTCCACTTT.

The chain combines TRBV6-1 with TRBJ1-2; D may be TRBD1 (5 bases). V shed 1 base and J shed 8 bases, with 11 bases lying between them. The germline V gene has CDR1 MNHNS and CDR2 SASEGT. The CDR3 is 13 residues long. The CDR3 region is CASSEGWGVGYTF. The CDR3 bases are TGTGCCAGCAGTGAAGGATGGGGGGTAGGCTACACCTTC.